The present T cell receptor beta chain was sequenced within a study of control samples from healthy donors and cancer patients. Germline V gene sequence: CDR1 KGHSH, CDR2 LQKENI. This CDR3 is built from 14 residues. The ends lost 2 bases at V and 8 bases at J; junction bases unmatched: 5. Libraries were prepared by immunoSEQ multiplex PCR; TCRdb keeps only in-frame clonotypes and omits some of them. The sample contains 75,000 to 95,000 clones, roughly nine tenths of which appear only once. The TCR comes from a woman between 45 and 65 years old with colorectal cancer. Input material: PBMCs. The chain joins TRBV18 to TRBJ2-1; 8 nucleotides match TRBD1. CDR3 bases: TGTGCCAGCTCACCAGAGACAGGGGTGGATGAGCAGTTCTTC. It codes for CASSPETGVDEQFF.